The sequence of this T cell receptor beta chain was determined in a study of healthy donors' naive CD4 and CD8 T cells. A linear amplification protocol produced the TCR libraries from about 510 ng of total RNA. TCRdb ran MiXCR on the reads and lists one entry per CDR3 protein. The sample records about 180,000 distinct CDR3 sequences, around 74% being singletons. Study results and limitations: Positive CDR3 charge linked to CD4+ cells, negative to CD8+ cells.

On this clonotype: Its antigen is unknown.

Trimming at V came to 10 bases and at J to 1 base, leaving 8 bases not matched to a gene. Germline loops: CDR1 MNHNS, CDR2 SASEGT. The CDR3 totals 16 residues. The sequence was collected from a pool of human donors in good health; the sample pools cells from several healthy donors. This chain uses TRBV6-1 with TRBJ2-6, with 9 nucleotides matching TRBD1. The sequencing sample was made of naive CD4+ and CD8+ T cells sorted from blood, pooled from several donors. The CDR3 spells CANLGQGQSGANVLTF. DNA for the CDR3: TGTGCCAACCTCGGACAGGGGCAGTCTGGGGCCAACGTCCTGACTTTC.